This record concerns one T cell receptor (beta chain) sequence. This sample was included in a study of blood T cell repertoires in COVID-19. Study-level information: Nucleic acid was either cDNA or gDNA, and it came from T cells, B-cell-depleted T cells, or PBMCs.

In terms of age and location, participants ranged from roughly 18 to 90 years and lived in about 25 US areas. Germline lookup yields CDR1 KGHSH and CDR2 LQKENI. J gave up 6 bases and V 1 base, and 11 bases lay outside the gene matches. This CDR3 has 16 amino acids. Original processing methods: Amplification of reference gene primers was used by the study to estimate nucleated cell counts. Here immunoSEQ multiplex PCR was the method, and the copy in TCRdb shows in-frame clones only, minus some. The V and J calls and the clone size are those of that table, but D and trimming were determined from the DNA. The table includes 150,000 to 200,000 clones, approximately 84% detected once.

The chain carries TRBV18 and TRBJ2-7; 8 bases are a match to TRBD1. This receptor was identified in a middle-aged man who had recovered from COVID-19. Sequencing was carried out using PBMCs or T cells enriched from blood (not recorded which). The CDR3 protein is CASSPLPMGQAGEQYF. The CDR3 bases are TGTGCCAGCTCACCACTACCGATGGGACAGGCGGGCGAGCAGTACTTC.